The next 20 T cell receptor beta chains were all read from a single sample in a study of identical twins (dated by TCRdb to about 2016). Libraries were built with 5' RACE. Instrument on record: Illumina HiSeq 2000. TCRdb cleaned the public reads at Q25 with fastp, built clones with MiXCR and kept in-frame beta chains. Each CDR3 protein gets just one entry, which takes the most common genes and DNA from the rows behind it. Recorded for this sample are about 900,000 distinct CDR3 sequences; about 12% of them occurred a single time. About 1.5% of the sample rests with the top ten. These same records also appear under a second study, on yellow fever vaccine responses in identical twins.

Source material: PBMCs. The source is a woman aged 18-29 years in good health.

This clonotype was observed at least ten times. V is TRBV20-1 and J is TRBJ2-4; the match to TRBD1 covers 11 bases. In germline, CDR1 is DFQATT, CDR2 SNEGSKA (reference sequence). The CDR3 runs to 15 residues. The J segment lost 3 bases and the V segment lost 6 bases, leaving 7 bases of the junction unmatched. DNA for the CDR3: TGCAGTGCGGATGGACAGGGGGCGGTCAAAAACATTCAGTACTTC. Protein sequence: CSADGQGAVKNIQYF.

The rearrangement joins TRBV29-1 to TRBJ2-1; possible D gene TRBD2, 5 bases. The CDR3 spans 16 residues. Germline V CDR1 and CDR2: SQVTM, ANQGSEA. V lost 5 bases and J lost 2, with 19 bases in between. The CDR3 DNA reads TGCAGCGTTCATGGGAGTACCACGGACCCCTACAATGAGCAGTTCTTC. It encodes CSVHGSTTDPYNEQFF.

This clonotype has a handful of counts. The rearrangement uses TRBV5-1 and TRBJ2-3; TRBD2 agrees at 13 bases. This CDR3 spans 16 amino acids. Germline CDR1 SGHRS, CDR2 YFSETQ. V gave up 4 bases and J gave up 5 bases; unmatched junction bases: 7. The CDR3 coding sequence is TGCGCCAGCAGCCCCGGACTAGCGGGAGTGGGAGATACGCAGTATTTT. Its protein is CASSPGLAGVGDTQYF.

V and J are TRBV12-3 or TRBV12-4 and TRBJ1-2; a weak D match, TRBD1 (6 bases). The ends were cut back, 5 bases at V and 2 bases at J, with 18 bases in the middle. This CDR3 is built from 16 residues. In nucleotides, the CDR3 is TGTGCCAGCAGTAAAGGGACACACATTCCCAACTATGGCTACACCTTC. Residues: CASSKGTHIPNYGYTF.

This sequence joins TRBV11-1 and TRBJ1-6; D may be TRBD1 (6 bases). Germline CDR1 and CDR2: SGHAT and FQDESV (reference sequence). Trimming took 5 bases from V and 8 from J, leaving 19 bases between them. CDR3 length equals 16 residues. The CDR3 DNA is TGTGCCAGCAGCGTCCGGGGGCAGGGTGGAGATTCACCCCTCCACTTT. Translated: CASSVRGQGGDSPLHF.

The V and J genes are TRBV4-1 and TRBJ2-1; 8 bases are shared with TRBD2. Germline V gene sequence: CDR1 MGHRA, CDR2 YSYEKL. The J segment lost 5 bases and the V segment lost 6 bases, leaving 12 bases of the junction unmatched. The length of the CDR3 is 16 residues. Written as DNA, the CDR3 is TGCGCCAGCAGTAGCGTTGGACTAGCCCTAAACAATGAGCAGTTCTTC. It yields the protein CASSSVGLALNNEQFF.

The chain carries TRBV5-1 and TRBJ2-2, with TRBD1 as a possible D gene (5 bases). Trimming took 4 bases from V and 2 from J, leaving 12 bases between them. Per the germline V gene, CDR1 is SGHRS and CDR2 is YFSETQ. The CDR3 spans 15 residues. The CDR3 loop reads CASSPMTVNTGELFF. The CDR3 coding sequence is TGCGCCAGCAGCCCGATGACAGTTAACACCGGGGAGCTGTTTTTT.

The gene calls are TRBV6-1 and TRBJ2-7, with 11 bases that match TRBD1. Germline V gene sequence: CDR1 MNHNS, CDR2 SASEGT. V lost 11 bases, J lost 4 bases, and 13 bases stayed unmatched. The length of the CDR3 is 15 residues. The CDR3 region has the DNA TGTGCCGGAACCCTGGGACAGGGGGGTTTGTACGAGCAGTACGTC. Protein: CAGTLGQGGLYEQYV.

This clonotype appeared a few times. CDR3 in amino acids: CATAGNYYGYTF. The CDR3 coding sequence is TGTGCCACCGCGGGAAACTACTATGGCTACACCTTC. J is TRBJ1-2 and V is TRBV6-1; D is ambiguous. Germline assignment: CDR1 MNHNS and CDR2 SASEGT. Trimming took 10 bases from V and 3 from J, leaving 12 bases between them. This CDR3 has 12 amino acids.

The chain recombines TRBV6-1 with TRBJ1-1; D may be TRBD1 (6 bases). The CDR3 length is 13 residues. The V and J ends lost 7 bases and 5 bases respectively, with 14 bases between them. Looked up from germline, CDR1 is MNHNS and CDR2 is SASEGT. The CDR3 DNA sequence: TGTGCCAGCACCGAGGACAGATTTACTGAAGCTTTCTTT. It yields the protein CASTEDRFTEAFF.

The V and J genes are TRBV12-5 and TRBJ2-2; weak D call: TRBD2 (6 bases). Trimming pared 4 bases from V and 6 bases from J, leaving 9 bases between. This CDR3 contains 13 residues. CDR1 LGHNT and CDR2 FRNRAP come from the germline V gene. The chain's CDR3 is CASGSGLSGELFF. Here the CDR3 DNA reads TGTGCTAGTGGTTCGGGACTTTCCGGGGAGCTGTTTTTT.

There are many counts of this clonotype. The V gene is TRBV12-3 or TRBV12-4, the J gene TRBJ1-2; D possibly corresponds to TRBD1 (5 bases). The CDR3 contains 15 residues. The V gene lost 3 bases and the J gene lost 3 bases, with 14 bases spanning the gap. CDR3 nucleotide sequence: TGTGCCAGCAGTTTTAAGGCAGGGAAGCACTATGGCTACACCTTC. The encoded protein is CASSFKAGKHYGYTF.

This clonotype was observed a handful of times. V is TRBV24-1 and J is TRBJ1-5; D gene uncertain. Germline CDR1 is KGHDR and CDR2 is SFDVKD. Trimming cost V 3 bases and J 4 bases, with 9 bases left between them. This CDR3 is 14 amino acids long. CDR3: CATSDNQINQPQHF. In nucleotides, the CDR3 is TGTGCCACCAGTGATAATCAGATAAATCAGCCCCAGCATTTT.

The V call is TRBV5-1, the J call TRBJ2-7, with 8 bases lining up with TRBD1. The CDR3 spans 13 residues. Germline V gives CDR1 SGHRS, CDR2 YFSETQ. Trimming cost V 6 bases and J 3 bases; bases outside gene matches: 5. CDR3: CASKVTGGYEQYF. In nucleotides, the CDR3 is TGCGCCAGCAAGGTAACAGGGGGCTACGAGCAGTACTTC.

The genes are TRBV5-1 and TRBJ1-6; possible D gene TRBD1, 6 bases. CDR3 size: 16 residues. Germline assignment: CDR1 SGHRS and CDR2 YFSETQ. Trimming took 0 bases from V and 5 from J, leaving 12 bases between them. CDR3 loop: CASSLGSQGNNSPLHF. The CDR3 coding sequence is TGCGCCAGCAGCTTGGGTTCGCAGGGGAATAATTCACCCCTCCACTTT.

This clonotype was seen at least ten times. V and J are TRBV12-3 or TRBV12-4 and TRBJ2-3; 10 bases are a match to TRBD2. The CDR3 has 13 residues. Trimming took 5 bases from V and 5 from J; bases not matched to a gene: 1. DNA for the CDR3: TGTGCCAGCAGTAGCGGGAGGGGAGATACGCAGTATTTT. It specifies CASSSGRGDTQYF.

The V gene is TRBV3-1, the J gene TRBJ1-1; tentatively, D is TRBD1 (6 bases). Deletions cut 3 bases from V and 1 base from J, with 12 bases between. The CDR3 is 15 amino acids. In germline, CDR1 is LGHDT, CDR2 YNNKEL (reference sequence). This CDR3 is CASSHSGTQNTEAFF. In nucleotides, the CDR3 is TGTGCCAGCAGCCACTCCGGGACACAGAACACTGAAGCTTTCTTT.

This clonotype has only a few counts. J is TRBJ2-3 and V is TRBV19; D call uncertain. CDR3 length: 15 amino acids. V lost 5 bases, J lost 0 bases, and 12 bases lay in between. Germline loops: CDR1 LNHDA, CDR2 SQIVND (reference sequence). This chain's CDR3 is CASSLVVTSTDTQYF. For the CDR3, the DNA is TGTGCCAGTAGTCTGGTGGTTACTAGCACAGATACGCAGTATTTT.

The sample holds a few counts of this clonotype. V gene TRBV15 combines with J gene TRBJ2-3; TRBD2 matches at 9 bases. There are 18 residues in the CDR3. The trim removed 1 base at V and 2 bases at J, leaving 10 bases unmatched. CDR1 LNHNV and CDR2 YYDKDF come from the germline V gene (reference sequence). The CDR3 coding sequence is TGTGCCACCAGCAGAGGGACCTTAGCGGGAGTTACCACAGATACGCAGTATTTT. It is translated as CATSRGTLAGVTTDTQYF. Variable domain in full (rest from reference TRBV15 and TRBJ2-3): DAMVIQNPRYQVTQFGKPVTLSCSQTLNHNVMYWYQQKSSQAPKLLFHYYDKDFNNEADTPDNFQSRRPNTSFCFLDIRSPGLGDTAMYLCATSRGTLAGVTTDTQYFGPGTRLTVL.

This clonotype was detected only a few times. The rearrangement joins TRBV20-1 to TRBJ2-2; TRBD1 is a possible D gene (6 bases). Germline CDR1 DFQATT, CDR2 SNEGSKA (reference sequence). V shed 1 base and J shed 4 bases, with 13 bases lying between them. The CDR3 is 15 amino acids. CDR3: CSARGAGAGTGELFF. The CDR3 coding sequence is TGCAGTGCTAGAGGTGCAGGGGCAGGCACCGGGGAGCTGTTTTTT.